The 27 T cell receptor beta chains reported below all come from one sample, sequenced in a study of blood T cells in healthy people across ages. The second PCR ran roughly 6 to 11 cycles with a sample-barcoded 5' primer and J-beta primers. TCRdb reprocessed the 5' RACE reads via MiXCR and lists one record per CDR3 protein. Here the sample spans around 800,000 distinct CDR3 sequences, roughly 26% being singletons. This sample also belongs to another study, concerning T cells of mothers and their children.

What was sequenced was blood. Receptors originate from a boy younger than 18 in good health.

This clonotype was detected a few times. The chain carries TRBV5-1 and TRBJ2-3, with D uncertain. Germline CDR1 and CDR2: SGHRS and YFSETQ. CDR3 size: 15 residues. Between the trimmed V and J ends, which lost 5 bases and 0 bases, there was a span of 13 bases. Written as DNA, the CDR3 is TGCGCCAGCAGTTCGGCCGCTGCTAGCACAGATACGCAGTATTTT. This gives the protein CASSSAAASTDTQYF.

This clonotype was seen a few times. The chain has TRBV7-3 and TRBJ2-7; D remains ambiguous. Per the germline V gene, CDR1 is SGHTA and CDR2 is FQGTGA. The V and J ends lost 0 bases and 3 bases respectively, with 6 bases between them. CDR3 length: 13 residues. Here the CDR3 reads CASSLTADYEQYF. The CDR3 DNA reads as TGTGCCAGCAGCTTAACTGCGGACTACGAGCAGTACTTC.

The chain employs TRBV29-1 and TRBJ2-5; the match to TRBD1 covers 7 bases. The DNA end favors TRBJ2-1, so the J call may be wrong. This CDR3 region has 14 residues. The V gene's germline CDR1 is SQVTM and CDR2 ANQGSEA. CDR3 in DNA: TGCAGCGTTGAATTCATCGACAGGGACGATGAGCAGTTCTTC. This sequence encodes CSVEFIDRDDEQFF.

V gene TRBV29-1 combines with J gene TRBJ2-2; 11 nucleotides agree with TRBD1. Germline V lookup: CDR1 SQVTM, CDR2 ANQGSEA. V shed 4 bases, J shed 6 bases, and the junction held 7 bases outside the gene matches. The CDR3 consists of 15 residues. This CDR3 is CSVASPGQGAGELFF. The CDR3 region has the DNA TGCAGCGTTGCATCCCCGGGACAGGGGGCCGGGGAGCTGTTTTTT.

This clonotype showed up just a few times. The gene calls are TRBV12-3 or TRBV12-4 and TRBJ2-5, with D perhaps TRBD2 (6 bases). TRBJ2-7 explains the end of the DNA better; the J call may be wrong. The CDR3 sequence is 14 residues long. This CDR3 reads CASSLSASDYEQYF. In nucleotides, the CDR3 is TGTGCCAGCAGTTTATCGGCTAGCGACTACGAGCAGTACTTC.

The rearrangement uses TRBV5-1 and TRBJ1-4; TRBD1 might be the D (5 bases). The V end lost 4 bases, the J end lost 5 bases, and 12 bases lay between the germline ends. This CDR3 spans 14 amino acids. The germline V gene has CDR1 SGHRS and CDR2 YFSETQ. The CDR3 reads CASSTGHGNEKLFF. DNA of the CDR3: TGCGCCAGCAGCACCGGACACGGCAATGAAAAACTGTTTTTT.

The rearrangement links TRBV3-1 to TRBJ1-3; D unclear. Deletions cut 5 bases from V and 0 bases from J, with 11 bases between. This CDR3 has 15 residues. Germline V gene data show CDR1 as LGHDT and CDR2 as YNNKEL (reference sequence). CDR3 nucleotides: TGTGCCAGCAGCTCGAGGCCGAACTCTGGAAACACCATATATTTT. It translates to CASSSRPNSGNTIYF.

The table lists this clonotype with a few counts. This chain connects TRBV9 to TRBJ1-1; 10 nucleotides line up with TRBD1. V shed 3 bases and J 3 bases; nucleotides not matched to a gene: 2. Per the germline V gene, CDR1 is SGDLS and CDR2 is YYNGEE. The CDR3 runs to 14 residues. The CDR3: CASSGGQGHTEAFF. The CDR3 DNA reads TGTGCCAGCAGCGGGGGACAGGGGCACACTGAAGCTTTCTTT.

This clonotype was seen a handful of times. The chain is built from TRBV6-1 and TRBJ1-4; unclear D gene. CDR1 MNHNS and CDR2 SASEGT come from the germline V gene. The CDR3 covers 17 residues. With 2 bases removed from V and 0 bases from J, the gap between germline ends came to 13 bases. Here the CDR3 reads CASSERIPAATNEKLFF. Here the CDR3 DNA reads TGTGCCAGCAGTGAACGTATCCCGGCGGCAACTAATGAAAAACTGTTTTTT.

Only a few counts were recorded for this clonotype. The chain couples TRBV4-2 to TRBJ2-2, with D hard to call. This CDR3 has 15 amino acids. Per germline, CDR1 LGHNA and CDR2 YNFKEQ. The V and J ends lost 0 bases and 4 bases respectively, with 9 bases between them. The CDR3 protein is CASSQDRFGTGELFF. For the CDR3, the DNA is TGTGCCAGCAGCCAAGACAGGTTTGGCACCGGGGAGCTGTTTTTT.

V gene TRBV12-5 combines with J gene TRBJ1-4; D is unclear. This CDR3 comprises 15 residues. The V gene's germline CDR1 is LGHNT and CDR2 FRNRAP. Between the trimmed V and J ends, which lost 0 bases and 8 bases, there was a span of 13 bases. The CDR3 loop is CASGLVPSSEEKLFF. CDR3 coding DNA: TGTGCTAGTGGTTTGGTGCCCAGCAGTGAGGAAAAACTGTTTTTT.

This clonotype was picked up a small number of times. This rearrangement joins TRBV7-2 to TRBJ1-5; 10 nucleotides match TRBD1. Looked up from germline, CDR1 is SGHTA and CDR2 is FQGNSA. The CDR3 is 14 amino acids. Trimming at V came to 5 bases and at J to 6 bases, leaving 4 bases not matched to a gene. CDR3 residues: CASSRDRGGQPQHF. CDR3 coding DNA: TGTGCCAGCAGCCGGGACAGGGGAGGTCAGCCCCAGCATTTT. Based on the CDR3 plus reference TRBV7-2 and TRBJ1-5, the full variable domain is GAGVSQSPSNKVTEKGKDVELRCDPISGHTALYWYRQSLGQGLEFLIYFQGNSAPDKSGLPSDRFSAERTGGSVSTLTIQRTQQEDSAVYLCASSRDRGGQPQHFGDGTRLSIL.

V usage is TRBV18 and J usage is TRBJ1-1; D not resolved. Trimming stripped 2 bases from V and 1 base from J, with 8 bases between. This CDR3 contains 14 residues. Germline V CDR1 and CDR2: KGHSH, LQKENI. The CDR3 region has the DNA TGTGCCAGCTCACCATTGGTGGAGAACACTGAAGCTTTCTTT. Its protein is CASSPLVENTEAFF. The entire variable domain, with the rest obtained from reference TRBV18 and TRBJ1-1, is as follows: NAGVMQNPRHLVRRRGQEARLRCSPMKGHSHVYWYRQLPEEGLKFMVYLQKENIIDESGMPKERFSAEFPKEGPSILRIQQVVRGDSAAYFCASSPLVENTEAFFGQGTRLTVV.

This clonotype was detected a few times. The CDR3 sequence: CASSPPLSVAKNIQYF. CDR3 coding DNA: TGTGCCAGCAGTCCTCCCTTGTCGGTAGCCAAAAACATTCAGTACTTC. V usage is TRBV28 and J usage is TRBJ2-4; no firm D call. The CDR3 covers 16 residues. The germline V gene has CDR1 MDHEN and CDR2 SYDVKM. The germline V and J ends were trimmed by 5 bases and 0 bases, with 14 bases remaining between them.

This clonotype appeared a few times. This chain joins TRBV5-4 and TRBJ2-7; TRBD1 matches 9 bases. With V trimmed by 4 bases and J by 4 bases, 6 bases remained unmatched. Per germline, CDR1 SGHNT and CDR2 YYREEE (reference sequence). The CDR3 contains 14 residues. The CDR3 spells CASSRDRERYEQYF. The CDR3 coding sequence is TGTGCCAGCAGCCGGGACAGGGAACGATACGAGCAGTACTTC.

A few counts support this clonotype. The J gene is TRBJ2-5, the V gene TRBV29-1, with D possibly being TRBD2 (5 bases). The J call may be incorrect, as the DNA end agrees better with TRBJ2-1. CDR3 length: 12 amino acids. In germline, CDR1 is SQVTM, CDR2 ANQGSEA. CDR3 bases: TGCAGCGCAGACGGACTCTACAATGAGCAGTTCTTC. Translated, it gives CSADGLYNEQFF.

This chain connects TRBV7-2 to TRBJ2-1; no reliable D call. Germline CDR1 is SGHTA and CDR2 is FQGNSA. V gave up 1 base and J gave up 11 bases, with 15 bases separating them. CDR3 size: 14 residues. The DNA of the CDR3 is TGTGCCAGCAGCTTAGGATTCGGGCCTGCCCAGCAGTTCTTC. It codes for CASSLGFGPAQQFF.

This clonotype was seen only a few times. The chain links TRBV6-5 to TRBJ2-7, with D perhaps TRBD2 (5 bases). V was clipped by 0 bases and J by 3 bases, with 15 bases between them. The CDR3 covers 16 residues. CDR1 is MNHEY, CDR2 SVGAGI, per germline. In DNA form, the CDR3 reads TGTGCCAGCAGTTACTCGGCAGCCGAGGGCCACTACGAGCAGTACTTC. Its translation is CASSYSAAEGHYEQYF.

V is TRBV30 and J is TRBJ1-2; possibly TRBD1 for D (6 bases). This CDR3 is 16 amino acids long. Germline V gene lookup returns CDR1 GTSNPN and CDR2 SVGIG (reference sequence). Trimming stripped 3 bases from V and 0 bases from J, with 17 bases between. CDR3 DNA sequence: TGTGCCTGGAGAAAACGGACAGCTATTTCTAACTATGGCTACACCTTC. This gives the protein CAWRKRTAISNYGYTF.

The CDR3 coding sequence is TGTGCCAGCAGCTTGGTTAGCGGGGGGCCAAACACCGGGGAGCTGTTTTTT. It is translated as CASSLVSGGPNTGELFF. The chain uses TRBV5-5 and TRBJ2-2, with 10 bases that match TRBD2. V lost 0 bases to trimming and J lost 2 bases; unmatched junction nucleotides: 4. Germline V CDR1 and CDR2: SGHKS, YYEKEE (reference sequence). The CDR3 spans 17 residues. Full variable domain (remainder filled in from reference TRBV5-5 and TRBJ2-2): DAGVTQSPTHLIKTRGQQVTLRCSPISGHKSVSWYQQVLGQGPQFIFQYYEKEERGRGNFPDRFSARQFPNYSSELNVNALLLGDSALYLCASSLVSGGPNTGELFFGEGSRLTVL.

J is TRBJ1-2 and V is TRBV29-1, with 10 bases matching TRBD1. From germline, CDR1 is SQVTM and CDR2 ANQGSEA. The V segment lost 5 bases and the J segment 4 bases; nucleotides outside the gene matches: 4. The CDR3 runs 13 residues. CDR3 nucleotides: TGCAGCGTTTCGGACAGGGGGACCTATGGCTACACCTTC. Its protein product is CSVSDRGTYGYTF.

A remark on this clonotype: At one end, the junction sequence differs from germline, possibly due to a read error. The rearrangement joins TRBV13 to TRBJ2-3, with TRBD2 identical over 8 bases. The CDR3 is made up of 15 amino acids. The germline CDR1 and CDR2 sequences are PRHDT and FYEKMQ (reference sequence). CDR3 bases: TGCGCCAGCAGCTTAGGACTAGCCCACACAGATACGCAGTATTTT. Translating it yields CASSLGLAHTDTQYF.

This clonotype was recorded a few times. The V gene is TRBV5-1, the J gene TRBJ2-5; possibly TRBD2 for D (6 bases). This CDR3 spans 14 amino acids. Trimming removed 0 bases from V and 2 bases from J, with 8 bases in between. Germline V gene sequence: CDR1 SGHRS, CDR2 YFSETQ. DNA of the CDR3: TGCGCCAGCAGCTTGGATGCGGGGCAAGAGACCCAGTACTTC. As protein: CASSLDAGQETQYF.

CDR3: CASGSVGRETQYF. CDR3 in DNA: TGTGCCAGCGGGAGCGTCGGGCGGGAGACCCAGTACTTC. The rearrangement joins TRBV2 to TRBJ2-5, with D maybe TRBD2 (5 bases). Trimming took 8 bases from V and 5 from J, leaving 15 bases between them. CDR1 is SNHLY, CDR2 FYNNEI, per germline. This CDR3 has 13 amino acids.

The V call is TRBV20-1, the J call TRBJ2-1; 7 positions match TRBD1. Germline trimming cut 6 bases from V and 1 base from J; bases unmatched to any gene: 6. Germline assignment: CDR1 DFQATT and CDR2 SNEGSKA (reference sequence). The CDR3 totals 14 residues. CDR3 sequence reads: CSALDRESYNEQFF. The CDR3 nucleotides read TGCAGTGCCTTAGACAGGGAGTCCTACAATGAGCAGTTCTTC.

The chain links TRBV19 to TRBJ1-1, with 8 bases lining up with TRBD1. V shed 7 bases, J shed 1 base, and the junction held 5 bases outside the gene matches. The CDR3 length is 14 residues. Germline V lookup: CDR1 LNHDA, CDR2 SQIVND (reference sequence). CDR3 in DNA: TGTGCCAGTACCCCGACAGGGGCGAACACTGAAGCTTTCTTT. It translates to CASTPTGANTEAFF.

This clonotype showed up just a few times. The chain joins TRBV18 to TRBJ1-1; 7 nucleotides match TRBD1. Germline CDR1 reads KGHSH; CDR2 reads LQKENI. The CDR3 covers 12 residues. The V gene end was trimmed by 6 bases and the J gene end by 7 bases; junction bases not matched to a gene: 5. The CDR3 DNA reads as TGTGCCAGCTCGCCTCAGGGGGATGAAGCTTTCTTT. It encodes CASSPQGDEAFF.